The 19 T cell receptor beta chains in this list originate from one sample, sequenced in a study of neurological immune-mediated disorders. Time point denoted: longitudinal time-point 3. TCRdb called the 5' RACE reads again in MiXCR, with one record for every CDR3 protein. The table records 84,000 or so distinct CDR3 sequences, about 4% of them present only once. The specimen sequenced was PBMCs. Receptor source: a woman in her sixties or seventies with multiple sclerosis.

This clonotype has at least ten counts. V usage is TRBV5-1 and J usage is TRBJ2-2; the D gene is possibly TRBD1 (6 bases). CDR3 length: 14 amino acids. Trimming took off 6 bases at V and 5 bases at J, with 14 bases between the two ends. From germline, CDR1 is SGHRS and CDR2 YFSETQ. The CDR3 loop reads CASTTGSPTGELFF. CDR3 sequence (DNA): TGCGCCAGCACTACAGGGAGTCCGACCGGGGAGCTGTTTTTT.

This clonotype appeared many times. This chain uses TRBV27 with TRBJ1-6; 8 nucleotides align to TRBD1. The germline gives CDR1 MNHEY, CDR2 SMNVEV (reference sequence). The CDR3 covers 22 residues. The V segment lost 6 bases and the J segment 9 bases; nucleotides outside the gene matches: 31. The CDR3 reads CASSPLLVVVTGALLIASPLHF. CDR3 bases: TGTGCCAGCAGCCCTCTCTTAGTAGTCGTGACAGGGGCGCTCCTAATTGCTTCACCCCTCCACTTT.

This clonotype was recorded once. A much larger clone lies one base from this, so it may be a read error. The J gene is TRBJ2-3, the V gene TRBV20-1; D call uncertain. V gave up 5 bases and J gave up 3 bases, with 12 bases separating them. The CDR3 totals 13 residues. Germline V CDR1 and CDR2: DFQATT, SNEGSKA (reference sequence). Here the CDR3 DNA reads TGCAGTGCTGTAGAAATTGGGACAGATACGCAGTATTTT. It translates to CSAVEIGTDTQYF.

This clonotype was observed many times. This chain connects TRBV2 to TRBJ2-1; 13 positions match TRBD2. J lost 7 bases, V lost 10 bases, and 4 bases had no gene match. The CDR3 spans 13 residues. Germline V CDR1 and CDR2: SNHLY, FYNNEI. The CDR3 DNA sequence: TGTGCCACCGGGACTAGCGGGGTTAATGAGCAGTTCTTC. Amino acids: CATGTSGVNEQFF.

This clonotype occurred many times. The gene calls are TRBV3-1 and TRBJ2-4; no definite D call. Germline V gene sequence: CDR1 LGHDT, CDR2 YNNKEL (reference sequence). V was trimmed by 2 bases and J by 7 bases, leaving 6 bases between them. The CDR3 has 12 amino acids. The CDR3 is CASSQRFNIQYF. The CDR3 DNA reads as TGTGCCAGCAGCCAACGGTTTAACATTCAGTACTTC. Together with reference TRBV3-1 and TRBJ2-4, the CDR3 gives the full variable domain: DTAVSQTPKYLVTQMGNDKSIKCEQNLGHDTMYWYKQDSKKFLKIMFSYNNKELIINETVPNRFSPKSPDKAHLNLHINSLELGDSAVYFCASSQRFNIQYFGAGTRLSVL.

At least ten counts were recorded for this clonotype. This rearrangement joins TRBV4-2 to TRBJ1-1; D unresolved. Looked up from germline, CDR1 is LGHNA and CDR2 is YNFKEQ. The V gene lost 0 bases and the J gene lost 5 bases, with 13 bases spanning the gap. The CDR3 totals 15 residues. In DNA, the CDR3 is TGTGCCAGCAGCCAAGATTTCCTGGGCAGTACTGAAGCTTTCTTT. This encodes CASSQDFLGSTEAFF.

Many counts were recorded for this clonotype. V is TRBV5-1 and J is TRBJ2-5; TRBD2 matches at 9 bases. Germline V lookup: CDR1 SGHRS, CDR2 YFSETQ. This CDR3 has 17 amino acids. V gave up 0 bases and J gave up 1 base; unmatched junction bases: 7. The CDR3 DNA reads as TGCGCCAGCAGCTTGGCCGGGATAGCGGGGGCCCAAGAGACCCAGTACTTC. This translates into CASSLAGIAGAQETQYF.

This clonotype appeared many times. V usage is TRBV29-1 and J usage is TRBJ2-7; D ambiguous. The length of the CDR3 is 14 residues. Trimming removed 6 bases at V and 4 bases at J, with 19 bases between. The germline CDR1 and CDR2 sequences are SQVTM and ANQGSEA. CDR3 nucleotides: TGCAGCGTAGCCACCTCAGGAACCGGGTACGAGCAGTACTTC. It is translated as CSVATSGTGYEQYF.

This clonotype has a count of ten or more. CDR3 loop: CASSELVAGGYNEQFF. The CDR3 nucleotides read TGCGCCAGCAGTGAGTTGGTAGCGGGGGGTTACAATGAGCAGTTCTTC. The genes are TRBV10-2 and TRBJ2-1, with 10 bases matching TRBD2. The length of the CDR3 is 16 residues. Trimming cost V 1 base and J 4 bases; bases outside gene matches: 4. CDR1 and CDR2 (germline): WSHSY, SAAADI.

This clonotype has at least ten counts. This chain links TRBV28 with TRBJ1-6; 8 nucleotides match TRBD1. The CDR3 totals 14 residues. V was pared by 9 bases and J by 15 bases, with 16 bases of the junction left unmatched. In germline, CDR1 is MDHEN, CDR2 SYDVKM. Written as DNA, the CDR3 is TGTGCCAGTACCCCTCTTACAGGGGGGCAGGTCCTCCACTTT. The encoded protein is CASTPLTGGQVLHF.

This clonotype occurred many times. The V call is TRBV3-1, the J call TRBJ2-7; D may be TRBD1 (6 bases). The germline gives CDR1 LGHDT, CDR2 YNNKEL (reference sequence). This CDR3 is 13 amino acids long. V lost 2 bases and J 3 bases, leaving 8 bases between the germline ends. The CDR3 coding sequence is TGTGCCAGCAGCCAATTGACAGGCTACGAGCAGTACTTC. This translates into CASSQLTGYEQYF.

This clonotype has ten or more counts. The chain uses TRBV20-1 and TRBJ1-1; TRBD1 might be the D (6 bases). The V gene lost 4 bases and the J gene lost 2 bases, with 17 bases spanning the gap. Germline values: CDR1 DFQATT, CDR2 SNEGSKA (reference sequence). The CDR3 spans 15 residues. The DNA for the CDR3 is TGCAGTGCTAAGCGACCGGGACAAGGAAACACTGAAGCTTTCTTT. Amino acids: CSAKRPGQGNTEAFF.

This clonotype has at least ten counts. The gene calls are TRBV5-1 and TRBJ2-5, with 7 bases fitting TRBD1. The V gene's germline CDR1 is SGHRS and CDR2 YFSETQ. This CDR3 has 14 amino acids. The J segment lost 4 bases and the V segment lost 3 bases, leaving 6 bases of the junction unmatched. The CDR3 nucleotides are TGCGCCAGCAGCTCGGGACAGATTCGAGAGACCCAGTACTTC. Translated: CASSSGQIRETQYF.

There are many counts of this clonotype. This chain links TRBV5-1 with TRBJ1-5, with unresolved D. V lost 4 bases, J lost 1 base, and 12 bases lay in between. The CDR3 has 15 residues. Germline V gene sequence: CDR1 SGHRS, CDR2 YFSETQ. As DNA, the CDR3 is TGCGCCAGCAGCGTCGGAGGTAGGAGCAATCAGCCCCAGCATTTT. It yields the protein CASSVGGRSNQPQHF.

This clonotype was observed many times. This chain uses TRBV3-1 with TRBJ1-4; 8 bases line up with TRBD1. The V segment lost 4 bases and the J segment 8 bases; nucleotides outside the gene matches: 6. This CDR3 comprises 14 residues. The germline V gene has CDR1 LGHDT and CDR2 YNNKEL (reference sequence). Here the CDR3 DNA reads TGTGCCAGCAGCCGACAGGGGCGGGTGGAAAAACTGTTTTTT. Translating it yields CASSRQGRVEKLFF.

Comment on this clonotype: A read error may account for a junction end that differs from germline. The chain employs TRBV24-1 and TRBJ2-2; D perhaps matches TRBD1 (5 bases). The germline CDR1 and CDR2 sequences are KGHDR and SFDVKD. The CDR3 is 14 amino acids. The CDR3 region is CVTSHRLKTGELFF. CDR3 coding DNA: TGTGTCACCAGTCACAGGTTAAAGACCGGGGAGCTGTTTTTT.

This clonotype was counted ten times or more. V is TRBV15 and J is TRBJ1-5; D possibly corresponds to TRBD1 (6 bases). Germline-derived CDR1 and CDR2 are LNHNV and YYDKDF (reference sequence). Trimming stripped 2 bases from V and 7 bases from J, with 15 bases between. The CDR3 is 15 amino acids. Written as DNA, the CDR3 is TGTGCCACCAGCAGAACCCGGGACAACAACCAGCCCCAGCATTTT. Amino acid sequence: CATSRTRDNNQPQHF.

This clonotype was recorded at least ten times. V and J are TRBV2 and TRBJ1-6; the D is unclear. This CDR3 comprises 16 residues. Germline V gene sequence: CDR1 SNHLY, CDR2 FYNNEI. V was pared by 1 base and J by 5 bases, with 12 bases between. CDR3 loop: CASSEDSGVNNSPLHF. The CDR3 nucleotides read TGTGCCAGCAGTGAAGATAGTGGGGTTAATAATTCACCCCTCCACTTT.

This clonotype was seen repeatedly, ten times or more. The chain uses TRBV20-1 and TRBJ2-5, with TRBD2 matching 12 bases. V dropped 2 bases and J dropped 5; count of bases not matched to a gene: 9. Germline V lookup: CDR1 DFQATT, CDR2 SNEGSKA (reference sequence). This CDR3 spans 16 amino acids. The CDR3 region is CSARSRLAGVYETQYF. CDR3 nucleotide sequence: TGCAGTGCTAGATCGCGACTAGCGGGGGTCTACGAGACCCAGTACTTC.